This TCR beta chain was recorded in a study of coeliac disease. Germline assignment: CDR1 SGHDT and CDR2 YYEEEE. The CDR3 covers 16 residues. The J segment lost 2 bases and the V segment lost 3 bases, leaving 6 bases of the junction unmatched. Repertoires were generated with immunoSEQ multiplex PCR, while TCRdb's copy carries only in-frame clones and drops some. The sample shows 4,200 or so clones, approximately 60% of them seen only once. As to this clone: The antigen remains unidentified.

Study-wide points: Unbiased detection of gliadin-specific T cells was judged not feasible with this approach. Lower clonality than controls marked TRB and TRG repertoires from active celiac intraepithelial and lamina propria samples. TRB repertoires were largely private, with most amino acid sequences found in only one sample.

The J gene is TRBJ2-5, the V gene TRBV5-6, with 11 bases fitting TRBD2. Sequenced: intraepithelial lymphocytes from the gut. This receptor was taken from an older man with active celiac disease. The CDR3 loop reads CASSWGLAETQETQYF. CDR3 DNA sequence: TGTGCCAGCAGCTGGGGACTAGCGGAAACACAAGAGACCCAGTACTTC. The full variable domain, its missing parts supplied by reference TRBV5-6 and TRBJ2-5, is DAGVTQSPTHLIKTRGQQVTLRCSPKSGHDTVSWYQQALGQGPQFIFQYYEEEERQRGNFPDRFSGHQFPNYSSELNVNALLLGDSALYLCASSWGLAETQETQYFGPGTRLLVL.